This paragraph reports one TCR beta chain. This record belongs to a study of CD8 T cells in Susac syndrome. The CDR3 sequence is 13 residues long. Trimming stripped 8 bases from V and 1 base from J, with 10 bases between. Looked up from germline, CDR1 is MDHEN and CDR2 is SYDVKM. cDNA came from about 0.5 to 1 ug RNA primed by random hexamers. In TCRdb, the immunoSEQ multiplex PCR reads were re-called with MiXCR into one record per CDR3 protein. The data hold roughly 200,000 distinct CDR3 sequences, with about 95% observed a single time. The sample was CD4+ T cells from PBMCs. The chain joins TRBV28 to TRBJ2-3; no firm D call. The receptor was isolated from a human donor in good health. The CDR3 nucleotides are TGTGCCAGCCGGACCGGCGGCACAGATACGCAGTATTTT. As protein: CASRTGGTDTQYF.